This entry lists 6 T cell receptor beta chains sequenced from one sample in a study of patients and donors after allogeneic stem cell transplantation. Each CDR3 protein gets one entry after TCRdb re-called the RT-PCR reads with MiXCR. The sample consists of over 400,000 distinct CDR3 sequences, approximately 16% of them appearing once. Sequences were obtained from blood, either unsorted or a sorted T cell fraction (not recorded which). These receptors were taken from a human donor who was either an allogeneic HSCT recipient or a stem cell or donor lymphocyte infusion donor (not recorded which). It is not recorded whose cells these are; they may come from a transplant donor.

As regards this clonotype: The junction departs from germline at one end; a sequencing error may be responsible. The J gene is TRBJ2-3, the V gene TRBV4-3; 8 positions agree with TRBD2. CDR1 is LGHNA, CDR2 YSLEER, per germline. The CDR3 sequence is 12 residues long. The DNA for the CDR3 is TGCGCCAGCAGCCAGGACGGGACTAGTAAGCATTTT. This gives the protein CASSQDGTSKHF.

The chain recombines TRBV7-9 with TRBJ1-2; a possible D gene is TRBD1 (5 bases). The CDR3 loop spans 17 amino acids. Germline CDR1 and CDR2: SEHNR and FQNEAQ (reference sequence). Trimming removed 0 bases at V and 0 bases at J, with 14 bases between. The CDR3 region has the DNA TGTGCCAGCAGCTTAGCAGTTGGGGACTTGACTAACTATGGCTACACCTTC. This codes for CASSLAVGDLTNYGYTF.

J is TRBJ1-1 and V is TRBV30; D gene unclear. CDR1 is GTSNPN, CDR2 SVGIG, per germline (reference sequence). This CDR3 is built from 11 residues. Between the trimmed V and J ends, which lost 0 bases and 4 bases, there was a span of 3 bases. The CDR3 sequence: CAWSVPTEAFF. The CDR3 nucleotides read TGTGCCTGGAGTGTCCCCACTGAAGCTTTCTTT.

This clonotype has a handful of counts. The chain recombines TRBV12-3 or TRBV12-4 with TRBJ1-2; perhaps TRBD1 as D (5 bases). The CDR3 contains 15 residues. Trimming cost V 5 bases and J 8 bases, with 21 bases left between them. The CDR3, as DNA: TGTGCCAGCAGTGCCGAGTGGGGCGGGGCGGGAGGCTACACCTTC. As protein: CASSAEWGGAGGYTF.

This clonotype was counted only a few times. The chain links TRBV12-3 or TRBV12-4 to TRBJ2-5; TRBD2 aligns across 16 bases. The J segment lost 3 bases and the V segment lost 5 bases, leaving 3 bases of the junction unmatched. The CDR3 sequence is 16 residues long. The CDR3 sequence: CASSPGTSGGEETQYF. CDR3 DNA: TGTGCCAGCAGTCCGGGGACTAGCGGGGGGGAAGAGACCCAGTACTTC.

The CDR3 DNA reads as TGTGCCACCAGCAAACCGTCTTCTGGGGCCAACGTCCTGACTTTC. It encodes CATSKPSSGANVLTF. The chain recombines TRBV15 with TRBJ2-6; no definite D call. The ends were cut back, 4 bases at V and 1 base at J, with 8 bases in the middle. CDR1 is LNHNV and CDR2 is YYDKDF in the germline V gene (reference sequence). The CDR3 runs 15 residues.